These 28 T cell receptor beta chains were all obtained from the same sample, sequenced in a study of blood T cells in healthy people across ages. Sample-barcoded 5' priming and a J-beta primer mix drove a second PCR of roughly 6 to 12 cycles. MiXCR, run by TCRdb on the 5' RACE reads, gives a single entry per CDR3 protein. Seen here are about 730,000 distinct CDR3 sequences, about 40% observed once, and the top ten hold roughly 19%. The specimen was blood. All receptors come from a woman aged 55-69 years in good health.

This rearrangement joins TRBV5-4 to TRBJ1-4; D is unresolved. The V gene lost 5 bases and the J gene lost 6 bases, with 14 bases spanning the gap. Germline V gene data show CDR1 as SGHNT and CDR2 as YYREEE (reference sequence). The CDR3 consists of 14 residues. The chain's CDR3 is CASRKEAADEKLFF. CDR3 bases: TGTGCCAGCAGGAAGGAAGCCGCAGATGAAAAACTGTTTTTT.

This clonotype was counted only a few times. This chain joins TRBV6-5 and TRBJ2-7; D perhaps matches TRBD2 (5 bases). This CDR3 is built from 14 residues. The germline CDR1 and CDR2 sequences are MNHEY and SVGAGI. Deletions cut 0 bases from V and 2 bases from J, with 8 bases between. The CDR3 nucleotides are TGTGCCAGCAGTTACTCGCGGGTCGCCTACGAGCAGTACTTC. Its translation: CASSYSRVAYEQYF.

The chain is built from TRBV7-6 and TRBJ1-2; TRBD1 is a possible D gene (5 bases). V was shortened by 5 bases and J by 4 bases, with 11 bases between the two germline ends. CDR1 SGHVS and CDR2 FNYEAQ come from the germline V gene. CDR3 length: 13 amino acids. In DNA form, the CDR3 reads TGTGCCAGCAGCCAAACAGGATTCTATGGCTACACCTTC. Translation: CASSQTGFYGYTF. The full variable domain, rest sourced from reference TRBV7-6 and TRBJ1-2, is GAGVSQSPRYKVTKRGQDVALRCDPISGHVSLYWYRQALGQGPEFLTYFNYEAQQDKSGLPNDRFSAERPEGSISTLTIQRTEQRDSAMYRCASSQTGFYGYTFGSGTRLTVV.

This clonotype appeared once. The CDR3 protein is CASSSSLSQAYEQYF. For the CDR3, the DNA is TGTGCCAGCAGTTCATCCCTCTCCCAGGCCTACGAGCAGTACTTC. The chain is built from TRBV6-6 and TRBJ2-5; D is undetermined. The assigned J gene may be wrong: the sequence end matches TRBJ2-7 better. CDR3 length: 15 residues. Germline CDR1 is MNHNY and CDR2 is SVGAGI (reference sequence).

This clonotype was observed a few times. CDR3 residues: CASSLLRTQNEQFF. In DNA form, the CDR3 reads TGTGCCAGCAGCTTACTGAGGACCCAAAATGAGCAGTTCTTC. This chain uses TRBV7-2 with TRBJ2-1; D remains unclear. V lost 2 bases, J lost 7 bases, and 12 bases lay in between. The CDR3 sequence is 14 residues long. Germline assignment: CDR1 SGHTA and CDR2 FQGNSA. The whole variable domain, filled in from reference TRBV7-2 and TRBJ2-1, reads GAGVSQSPSNKVTEKGKDVELRCDPISGHTALYWYRQSLGQGLEFLIYFQGNSAPDKSGLPSDRFSAERTGGSVSTLTIQRTQQEDSAVYLCASSLLRTQNEQFFGPGTRLTVL.

In DNA, the CDR3 is TGTGCCAGCAGCACGGCAGGGTCCGGGACCCAGTACTTC. Its translation: CASSTAGSGTQYF. The chain recombines TRBV7-3 with TRBJ2-5; D may be TRBD1 (5 bases). Deletions cut 5 bases from V and 7 bases from J, with 14 bases between. Per germline, CDR1 SGHTA and CDR2 FQGTGA. The CDR3 spans 13 residues.

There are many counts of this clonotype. This chain's CDR3 is CASSSGTGGNEQYF. The CDR3, as DNA: TGCGCCAGCAGCTCGGGGACAGGGGGAAACGAGCAGTACTTC. The chain employs TRBV5-1 and TRBJ2-7; the match to TRBD1 covers 11 bases. Looked up from germline, CDR1 is SGHRS and CDR2 is YFSETQ. The CDR3 covers 14 residues. V was clipped by 3 bases and J by 5 bases; unmatched bases: 4.

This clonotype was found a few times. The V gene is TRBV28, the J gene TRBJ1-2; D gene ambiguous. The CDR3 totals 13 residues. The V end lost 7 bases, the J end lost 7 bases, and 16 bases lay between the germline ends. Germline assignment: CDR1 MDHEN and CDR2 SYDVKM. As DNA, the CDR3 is TGTGCCAGCATAGCTCAGTTCCCGTCTGGCTACACCTTC. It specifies CASIAQFPSGYTF.

This CDR3 is CASSPLYSGRINEQFF. The CDR3, as DNA: TGTGCCAGCAGCCCACTTTATAGCGGGAGAATAAATGAGCAGTTCTTC. The chain carries TRBV3-1 and TRBJ2-1, with 9 bases aligning to TRBD2. This CDR3 region has 16 residues. Trimming at V came to 4 bases and at J to 7 bases, leaving 11 bases not matched to a gene. The germline gives CDR1 LGHDT, CDR2 YNNKEL (reference sequence).

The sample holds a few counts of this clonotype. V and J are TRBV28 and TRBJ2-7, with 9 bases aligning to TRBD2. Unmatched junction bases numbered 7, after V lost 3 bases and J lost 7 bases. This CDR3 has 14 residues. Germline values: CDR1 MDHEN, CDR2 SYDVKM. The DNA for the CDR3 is TGTGCCAGCAGTTTGGACGGACTAGCGAATGAGCAGTACTTC. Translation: CASSLDGLANEQYF.

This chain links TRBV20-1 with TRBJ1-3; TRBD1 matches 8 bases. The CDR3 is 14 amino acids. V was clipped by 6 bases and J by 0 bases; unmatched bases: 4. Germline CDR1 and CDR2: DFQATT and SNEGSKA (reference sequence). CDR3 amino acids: CSARTGSSGNTIYF. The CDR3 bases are TGCAGTGCGAGGACAGGGAGCTCTGGAAACACCATATATTTT.

CDR3 amino acids: CASSKYGDLRDTQYF. In DNA, the CDR3 is TGTGCCAGTTCGAAATATGGGGACCTACGAGATACGCAGTATTTT. The rearrangement links TRBV6-5 to TRBJ2-3; D might be TRBD1 or TRBD2, each matching 5 bases. The CDR3 has 15 residues. Per germline, CDR1 MNHEY and CDR2 SVGAGI. V was pared by 9 bases and J by 5 bases, with 21 bases between.

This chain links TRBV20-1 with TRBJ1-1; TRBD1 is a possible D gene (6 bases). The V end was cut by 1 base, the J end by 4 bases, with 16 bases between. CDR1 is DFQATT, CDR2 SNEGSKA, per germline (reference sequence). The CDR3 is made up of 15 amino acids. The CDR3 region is CSARVPNGGLTEAFF. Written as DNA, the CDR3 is TGCAGTGCTAGAGTCCCCAACGGGGGGCTCACTGAAGCTTTCTTT.

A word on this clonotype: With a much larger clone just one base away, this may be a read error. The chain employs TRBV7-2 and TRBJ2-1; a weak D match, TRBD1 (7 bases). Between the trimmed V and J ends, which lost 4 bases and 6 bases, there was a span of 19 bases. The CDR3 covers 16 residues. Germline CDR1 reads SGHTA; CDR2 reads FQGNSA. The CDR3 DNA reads TGTGCCAGCAGCTCCAGTGCGGGACAGAGTTTCAATGAGCAGTTCTTC. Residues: CASSSSAGQSFNEQFF.

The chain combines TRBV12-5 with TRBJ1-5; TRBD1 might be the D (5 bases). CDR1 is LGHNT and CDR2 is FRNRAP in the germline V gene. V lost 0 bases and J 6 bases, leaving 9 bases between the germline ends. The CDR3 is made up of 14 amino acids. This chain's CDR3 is CASGLVLGPQPQHF. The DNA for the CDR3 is TGTGCTAGTGGTTTGGTACTGGGGCCTCAGCCCCAGCATTTT. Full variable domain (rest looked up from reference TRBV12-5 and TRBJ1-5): DARVTQTPRHKVTEMGQEVTMRCQPILGHNTVFWYRQTMMQGLELLAYFRNRAPLDDSGMPKDRFSAEMPDATLATLKIQPSEPRDSAVYFCASGLVLGPQPQHFGDGTRLSIL.

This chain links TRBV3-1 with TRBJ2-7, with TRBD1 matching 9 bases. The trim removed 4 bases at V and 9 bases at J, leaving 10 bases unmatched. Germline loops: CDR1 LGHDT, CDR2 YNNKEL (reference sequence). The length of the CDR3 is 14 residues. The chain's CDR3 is CASSPHTDRGRQYF. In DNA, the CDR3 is TGTGCCAGCAGCCCGCATACAGACAGGGGGAGGCAGTACTTC.

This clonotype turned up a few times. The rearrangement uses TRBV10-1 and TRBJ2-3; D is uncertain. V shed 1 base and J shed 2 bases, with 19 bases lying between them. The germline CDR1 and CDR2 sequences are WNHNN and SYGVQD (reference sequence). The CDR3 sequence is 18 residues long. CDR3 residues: CASSEFYPSQANTDTQYF. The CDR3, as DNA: TGCGCCAGCAGTGAGTTCTATCCCTCCCAGGCTAACACAGATACGCAGTATTTT.

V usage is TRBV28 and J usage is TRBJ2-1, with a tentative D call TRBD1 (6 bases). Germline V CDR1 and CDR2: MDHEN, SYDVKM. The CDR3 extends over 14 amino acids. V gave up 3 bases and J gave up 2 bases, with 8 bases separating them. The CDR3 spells CASSFDRTYNEQFF. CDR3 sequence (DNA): TGTGCCAGCAGTTTCGACAGGACCTACAATGAGCAGTTCTTC.

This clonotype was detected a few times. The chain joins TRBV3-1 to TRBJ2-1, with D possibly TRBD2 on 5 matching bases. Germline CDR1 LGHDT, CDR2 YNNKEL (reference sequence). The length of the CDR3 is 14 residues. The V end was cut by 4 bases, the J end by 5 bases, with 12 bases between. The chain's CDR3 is CASSPYASNNEQFF. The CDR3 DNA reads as TGTGCCAGCAGCCCATACGCTAGCAACAATGAGCAGTTCTTC.

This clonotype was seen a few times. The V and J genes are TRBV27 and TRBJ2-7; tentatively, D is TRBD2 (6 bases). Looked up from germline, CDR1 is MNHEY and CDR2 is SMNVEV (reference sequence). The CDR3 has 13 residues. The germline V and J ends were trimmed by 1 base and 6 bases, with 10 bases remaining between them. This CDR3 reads CASSLFGEVEQYF. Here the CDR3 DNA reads TGTGCCAGCAGTTTATTCGGGGAGGTCGAGCAGTACTTC.

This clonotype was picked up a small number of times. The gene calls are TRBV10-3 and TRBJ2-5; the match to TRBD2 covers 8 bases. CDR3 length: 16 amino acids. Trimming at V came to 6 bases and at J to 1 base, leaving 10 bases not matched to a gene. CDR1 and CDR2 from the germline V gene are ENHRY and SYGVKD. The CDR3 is CAISKGPGGAQETQYF. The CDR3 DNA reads TGTGCCATCAGCAAAGGACCCGGGGGGGCCCAAGAGACCCAGTACTTC.

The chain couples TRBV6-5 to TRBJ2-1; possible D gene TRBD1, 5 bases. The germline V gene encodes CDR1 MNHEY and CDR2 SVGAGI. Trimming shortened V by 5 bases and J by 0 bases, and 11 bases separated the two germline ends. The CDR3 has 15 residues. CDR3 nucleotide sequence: TGTGCCAGCAGTCGACAGAGGAGCTCCTACAATGAGCAGTTCTTC. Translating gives CASSRQRSSYNEQFF.

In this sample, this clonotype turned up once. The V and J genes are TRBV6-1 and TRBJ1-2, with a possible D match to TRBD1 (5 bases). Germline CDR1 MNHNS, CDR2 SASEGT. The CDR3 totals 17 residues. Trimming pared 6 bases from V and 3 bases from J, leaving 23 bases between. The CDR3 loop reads CASSPLETWGSHYGYTF. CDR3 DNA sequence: TGTGCCAGCAGCCCCCTAGAGACTTGGGGGAGCCACTATGGCTACACCTTC.

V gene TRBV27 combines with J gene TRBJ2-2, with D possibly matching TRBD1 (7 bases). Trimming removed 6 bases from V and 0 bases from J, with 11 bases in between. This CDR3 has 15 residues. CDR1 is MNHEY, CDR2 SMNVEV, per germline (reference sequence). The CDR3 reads CASRAGQTNTGELFF. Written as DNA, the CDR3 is TGTGCCAGCAGGGCGGGACAGACGAACACCGGGGAGCTGTTTTTT.

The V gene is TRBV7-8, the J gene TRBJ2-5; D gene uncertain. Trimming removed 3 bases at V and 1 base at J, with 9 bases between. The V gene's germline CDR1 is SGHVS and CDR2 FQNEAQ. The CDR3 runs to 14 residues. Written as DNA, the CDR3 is TGTGCCAGCAGCTTCACGGAGACCCAAGAGACCCAGTACTTC. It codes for CASSFTETQETQYF.

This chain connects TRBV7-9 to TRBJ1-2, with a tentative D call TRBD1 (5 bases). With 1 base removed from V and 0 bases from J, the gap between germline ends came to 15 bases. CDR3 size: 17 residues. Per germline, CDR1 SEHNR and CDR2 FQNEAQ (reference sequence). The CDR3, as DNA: TGTGCCAGCAGCTTAGGTGGGGCGGCAGGGACTAACTATGGCTACACCTTC. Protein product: CASSLGGAAGTNYGYTF.

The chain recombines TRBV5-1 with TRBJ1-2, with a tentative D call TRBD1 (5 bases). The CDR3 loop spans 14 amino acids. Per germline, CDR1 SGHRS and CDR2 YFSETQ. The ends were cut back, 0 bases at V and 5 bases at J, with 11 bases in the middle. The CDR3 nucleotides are TGCGCCAGCAGCTTGGAAGGGGTCTCGTATGGCTACACCTTC. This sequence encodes CASSLEGVSYGYTF.

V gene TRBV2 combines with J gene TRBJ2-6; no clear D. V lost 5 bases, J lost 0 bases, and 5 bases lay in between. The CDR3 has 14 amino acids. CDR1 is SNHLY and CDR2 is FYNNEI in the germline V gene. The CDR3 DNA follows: TGTGCCAGCAGTTCGGCCTCTGGGGCCAACGTCCTGACTTTC. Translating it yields CASSSASGANVLTF.